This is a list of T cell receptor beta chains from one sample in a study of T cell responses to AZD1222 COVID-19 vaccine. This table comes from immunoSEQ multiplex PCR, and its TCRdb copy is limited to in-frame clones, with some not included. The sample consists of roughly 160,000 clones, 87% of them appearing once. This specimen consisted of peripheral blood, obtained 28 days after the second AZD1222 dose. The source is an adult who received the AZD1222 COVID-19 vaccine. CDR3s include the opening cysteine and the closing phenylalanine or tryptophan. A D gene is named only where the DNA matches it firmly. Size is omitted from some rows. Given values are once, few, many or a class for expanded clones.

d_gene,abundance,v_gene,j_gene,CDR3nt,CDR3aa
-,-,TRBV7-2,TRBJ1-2,TGTGCCTCCCGACCCACCCCCTGGGATGGCTACACCTTC,CASRPTPWDGYTF
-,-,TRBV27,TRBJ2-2,TGTGCCAGCAGTTTAACAGGGACCGGGGAGCTGTTTTTT,CASSLTGTGELFF
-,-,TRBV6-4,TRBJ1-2,TGTGCCAGCAGTGAACAGGGATCCCCTCTTTATGGCTACACCTTC,CASSEQGSPLYGYTF
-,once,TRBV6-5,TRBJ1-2,TGTGCCAGCAGTAGAGCCGGGACGGAGTATGGCTACACCTTC,CASSRAGTEYGYTF
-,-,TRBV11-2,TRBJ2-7,TGTGCCAGCAGCTTTGAAGGGAGCTCCTACGAGCAGTACTTC,CASSFEGSSYEQYF
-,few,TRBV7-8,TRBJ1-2,TGTGCCAGCAGCGAGACAGGAGCTAACTATGGCTACACCTTC,CASSETGANYGYTF
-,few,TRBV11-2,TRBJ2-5,TGTGCCAGCAGCTTCAAGCCTCGGGTTGGGGAGACCCAGTACTTC,CASSFKPRVGETQYF
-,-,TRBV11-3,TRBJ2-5,TGTGCCAGCAGCCCTCGGCCAGGGGAGACCCAGTACTTC,CASSPRPGETQYF
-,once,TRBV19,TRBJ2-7,TGTGCCAGTAGTATATGGGGAATCCAGCAATACGAGCAGTACTTC,CASSIWGIQQYEQYF
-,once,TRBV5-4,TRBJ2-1,TGTGCCAGCAGTACCGACGGGGGCCCCTGGCTCGAGCAGTTCTTC,CASSTDGGPWLEQFF
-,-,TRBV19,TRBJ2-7,TGTGCCAGTAGTATGGGGGGATATGGTCTCGAGCAGTACTTC,CASSMGGYGLEQYF